This TCR beta chain was sequenced for a study of shared clonotypes between healthy human individuals. Germline V CDR1 and CDR2: ENHRY, SYGVKD. Trimming at V came to 3 bases and at J to 3 bases, leaving 8 bases not matched to a gene. This CDR3 has 17 amino acids. Sorted-subset replicate PCRs used about 190 ng of genomic DNA. This amount corresponded to approximately 30,000 T cell genomes. Clones were sequenced by immunoSEQ multiplex PCR, and TCRdb holds only the in-frame ones, with some missing. The sample has 2.3 million or so clones, 85% to 95% seen once. The receptor was derived from a man between 18 and 35 years old in good health. Some clones in this sample may be carry-over from other donors' samples. J is TRBJ2-7 and V is TRBV10-3; 13 bases fit TRBD2. The specimen was naive CD4+ T cells from PBMCs. The subset: CD45RA+ positively selected. This chain's CDR3 is CAISDSTSGRIRYEQYF. DNA for the CDR3: TGTGCCATCAGTGACTCGACTAGCGGGAGGATCCGCTACGAGCAGTACTTC.